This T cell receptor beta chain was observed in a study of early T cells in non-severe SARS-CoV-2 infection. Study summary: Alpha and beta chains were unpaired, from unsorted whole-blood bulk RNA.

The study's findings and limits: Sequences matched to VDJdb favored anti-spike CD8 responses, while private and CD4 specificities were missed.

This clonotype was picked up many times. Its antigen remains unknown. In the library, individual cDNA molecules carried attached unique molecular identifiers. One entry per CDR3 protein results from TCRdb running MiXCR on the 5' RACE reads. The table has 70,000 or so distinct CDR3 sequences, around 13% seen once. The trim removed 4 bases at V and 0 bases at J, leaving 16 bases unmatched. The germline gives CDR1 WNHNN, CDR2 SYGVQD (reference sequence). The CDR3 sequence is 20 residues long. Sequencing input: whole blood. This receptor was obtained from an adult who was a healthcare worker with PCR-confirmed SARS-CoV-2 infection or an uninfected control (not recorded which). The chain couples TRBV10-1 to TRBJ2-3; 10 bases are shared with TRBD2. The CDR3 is CASSGRLAGAFNSSTDTQYF. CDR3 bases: TGCGCCAGCAGTGGACGACTAGCGGGCGCCTTCAACTCTAGCACAGATACGCAGTATTTT.